The 26 T cell receptor beta chains reported below all come from one sample, sequenced in a study of T-cell memory formation after mild COVID-19. One entry per CDR3 protein, called by TCRdb with MiXCR from the 5' RACE reads. The table has 350,000 to 500,000 distinct CDR3 sequences, roughly 18% seen once. The sequenced material came from PBMCs or a T cell subset sorted from them (not recorded which). These receptor sequences come from a young man who had mild COVID-19 (a few samples of this study predate the infection). Cell type and time point are not known.

This clonotype was seen a few times. The chain joins TRBV6-6 to TRBJ1-1, with D uncertain. CDR1 MNHNY and CDR2 SVGAGI come from the germline V gene (reference sequence). This CDR3 is built from 10 residues. V lost 2 bases, J lost 10 bases, and 5 bases lay in between. Here the CDR3 DNA reads TGTGCCAGCAGTTACATGGGAGCTTTCTTT. Its protein product is CASSYMGAFF.

The chain links TRBV2 to TRBJ2-3; D uncertain. The CDR3 sequence is 15 residues long. Germline V lookup: CDR1 SNHLY, CDR2 FYNNEI. V lost 1 base, J lost 3 bases, and 11 bases lay in between. CDR3 region: CASSEGITDTDTQYF. DNA of the CDR3: TGTGCCAGCAGTGAAGGCATAACAGATACAGATACGCAGTATTTT.

CDR3 bases: TGCGCCAGCAGCCAAGAGACAGGGCCGGGAGGCTACACCTTC. Amino acids: CASSQETGPGGYTF. This chain connects TRBV4-1 to TRBJ1-2; TRBD1 matches 7 bases. From germline, CDR1 is MGHRA and CDR2 YSYEKL. The CDR3 extends over 14 amino acids. V lost 0 bases, J lost 8 bases, and 6 bases stayed unmatched.

The chain carries TRBV9 and TRBJ2-1; the match to TRBD1 covers 8 bases. With 4 bases clipped from V and 3 bases from J, the junction kept 6 bases outside the gene matches. The CDR3 consists of 15 residues. Looked up from germline, CDR1 is SGDLS and CDR2 is YYNGEE. The DNA for the CDR3 is TGTGCCAGCAGCCCGACAGGGGACAACTACAATGAGCAGTTCTTC. Translating gives CASSPTGDNYNEQFF.

This clonotype was picked up a small number of times. The chain has TRBV7-9 and TRBJ2-1, with a possible D match to TRBD1 (6 bases). The CDR3 runs 12 residues. Trimming removed 8 bases at V and 6 bases at J, with 11 bases between. Per the germline V gene, CDR1 is SEHNR and CDR2 is FQNEAQ (reference sequence). CDR3 in DNA: TGTGCCAGCCCCGGACAGTTCAATGAGCAGTTCTTC. It specifies CASPGQFNEQFF.

V gene TRBV7-2 combines with J gene TRBJ1-3, with D hard to call. The germline V gene encodes CDR1 SGHTA and CDR2 FQGNSA. This CDR3 comprises 15 residues. Between the trimmed V and J ends, which lost 5 bases and 0 bases, there was a span of 11 bases. The CDR3 nucleotides are TGTGCCAGCAGCCGTGCCTCTTACTCTGGAAACACCATATATTTT. Amino acids: CASSRASYSGNTIYF.

This clonotype was seen only a few times. The CDR3 DNA sequence: TGTGCCAGCAGTGAGTTTAGTGAAAAACTGTTTTTT. Its translation: CASSEFSEKLFF. The chain links TRBV6-1 to TRBJ1-4; no definite D call. CDR3 size: 12 residues. V dropped 3 bases and J dropped 7 bases, with 6 bases sitting between them. CDR1 is MNHNS, CDR2 SASEGT, per germline.

CDR3 residues: CASSQDDGFYQPQHF. The DNA for the CDR3 is TGTGCCAGCAGCCAAGATGATGGGTTCTATCAGCCCCAGCATTTT. V usage is TRBV4-2 and J usage is TRBJ1-5; D ambiguous. V was trimmed by 0 bases and J by 5 bases, leaving 11 bases between them. Germline lookup yields CDR1 LGHNA and CDR2 YNFKEQ. The CDR3 sequence is 15 residues long.

This clonotype was counted between two and nine times. The V and J genes are TRBV13 and TRBJ1-5, with D possibly matching TRBD1 (5 bases). The germline V gene has CDR1 PRHDT and CDR2 FYEKMQ (reference sequence). This CDR3 has 12 amino acids. V lost 5 bases, J lost 6 bases, and 8 bases lay in between. The CDR3 DNA is TGTGCCAGCAGCACCCAGGGTCAGCCCCAGCATTTT. Translating gives CASSTQGQPQHF.

This clonotype was seen many times. The chain has TRBV7-2 and TRBJ1-6; D perhaps matches TRBD1 (5 bases). The germline V and J ends were trimmed by 5 bases and 10 bases, with 15 bases remaining between them. The CDR3 runs 14 residues. CDR1 is SGHTA and CDR2 is FQGNSA in the germline V gene. The CDR3 nucleotides are TGTGCCAGCAGCCAAGGGCAGGGAGGATCACCCCTCCACTTT. Protein sequence: CASSQGQGGSPLHF.

J is TRBJ2-1 and V is TRBV4-1, with D tentatively TRBD2 (7 bases). CDR1 is MGHRA and CDR2 is YSYEKL in the germline V gene. This CDR3 region has 17 residues. The V end lost 4 bases, the J end lost 0 bases, and 16 bases lay between the germline ends. The DNA for the CDR3 is TGCGCCAGCAGCCCTGGGGGGGCCCGGAGCTCCTACAATGAGCAGTTCTTC. The encoded protein is CASSPGGARSSYNEQFF.

In its sample, this clonotype was seen a few times. This chain joins TRBV20-1 and TRBJ2-1; 8 bases are shared with TRBD2. CDR3 length: 17 residues. The germline V gene encodes CDR1 DFQATT and CDR2 SNEGSKA (reference sequence). V trimming: 0 bases; J trimming: 5 bases; junction bases outside the gene matches: 12. The chain's CDR3 is CSARDVGGGSHNNEQFF. The CDR3 DNA reads TGCAGTGCTAGAGATGTCGGCGGGGGGTCCCACAACAATGAGCAGTTCTTC.

The chain carries TRBV12-5 and TRBJ2-7; either TRBD1 or TRBD2 may fit D (6 bases each). The germline gives CDR1 LGHNT, CDR2 FRNRAP. The CDR3 runs 14 residues. V was cut by 6 bases and J by 1 base, with 13 bases left in between. The CDR3 loop reads CASGPPGASYEQYF. In DNA, the CDR3 is TGTGCTAGTGGCCCCCCGGGGGCATCCTACGAGCAGTACTTC. Filled out from reference TRBV12-5 and TRBJ2-7, the complete variable domain reads DARVTQTPRHKVTEMGQEVTMRCQPILGHNTVFWYRQTMMQGLELLAYFRNRAPLDDSGMPKDRFSAEMPDATLATLKIQPSEPRDSAVYFCASGPPGASYEQYFGPGTRLTVT.

The chain employs TRBV6-2 or TRBV6-3 and TRBJ1-5, with 7 positions matching TRBD1. Germline values: CDR1 MNHEY, CDR2 SVGEGT. The CDR3 contains 11 residues. The V segment lost 6 bases and the J segment 12 bases; nucleotides outside the gene matches: 5. The CDR3 protein is CASSDTGVQHF. CDR3 sequence (DNA): TGTGCCAGCAGCGACACAGGGGTCCAGCATTTT.

This clonotype was counted only a few times. The chain joins TRBV18 to TRBJ1-2; 7 bases agree with TRBD1. J lost 5 bases, V lost 3 bases, and 12 bases had no gene match. CDR3 size: 16 residues. The germline V gene encodes CDR1 KGHSH and CDR2 LQKENI. CDR3 DNA: TGTGCCAGCTCACCTGATTACCAGGGGGGTGGATATGGCTACACCTTC. It specifies CASSPDYQGGGYGYTF.

This clonotype was observed a few times. The rearrangement uses TRBV11-2 and TRBJ2-3; 11 bases are shared with TRBD2. CDR3 length: 16 residues. V shed 5 bases, J shed 5 bases, and the junction held 9 bases outside the gene matches. The germline V gene has CDR1 SGHAT and CDR2 FQNNGV. CDR3: CASSPRGTSGRDTQYF. CDR3 in DNA: TGTGCCAGCAGCCCGCGAGGGACTAGCGGTCGAGATACGCAGTATTTT.

The chain has TRBV5-1 and TRBJ1-5; no clear D gene. The CDR3 loop spans 13 amino acids. V lost 0 bases and J lost 7, with 8 bases in between. The V gene's germline CDR1 is SGHRS and CDR2 YFSETQ. The CDR3 DNA reads TGCGCCAGCAGCTTGGAGGGTCGGCAGCCCCAGCATTTT. Amino acid sequence: CASSLEGRQPQHF.

The chain uses TRBV4-1 and TRBJ1-4; 8 bases match TRBD1. The V gene's germline CDR1 is MGHRA and CDR2 YSYEKL. This CDR3 spans 19 amino acids. V trimming: 4 bases; J trimming: 7 bases; junction bases outside the gene matches: 20. The CDR3 region has the DNA TGCGCCAGCAGCCCCCCCCGTCGGGGAACGACAGGGGTCTCTGAAAAACTGTTTTTT. Protein: CASSPPRRGTTGVSEKLFF.

In this sample, this clonotype turned up a few times. The rearrangement links TRBV7-2 to TRBJ1-1; D uncertain. Trimming pared 2 bases from V and 0 bases from J, leaving 13 bases between. Germline values: CDR1 SGHTA, CDR2 FQGNSA. The length of the CDR3 is 16 residues. The CDR3 DNA reads as TGTGCCAGCAGCTTATCCCCGAGAACCATGAACACTGAAGCTTTCTTT. Residues: CASSLSPRTMNTEAFF.

This clonotype was recorded a few times. V is TRBV5-4 and J is TRBJ2-1; 10 positions agree with TRBD1. Germline CDR1 is SGHNT and CDR2 is YYREEE (reference sequence). Germline trimming cut 5 bases from V and 5 bases from J; bases unmatched to any gene: 1. There are 13 residues in the CDR3. The CDR3 sequence is CASRGQGNNEQFF. The DNA of the CDR3 is TGTGCCAGCAGGGGACAGGGGAACAATGAGCAGTTCTTC.

The CDR3 DNA is TGTGCCAGCAGTCTAAGAGGGTTTGAGGATGGCTACACCTTC. Protein product: CASSLRGFEDGYTF. The chain combines TRBV13 with TRBJ1-2, with D unclear. Germline V CDR1 and CDR2: PRHDT, FYEKMQ (reference sequence). The CDR3 runs to 14 residues. V was pared by 6 bases and J by 6 bases, with 17 bases between.

A few counts support this clonotype. This CDR3 is CASSPLVTSDTQYF. For the CDR3, the DNA is TGCGCCAGCAGCCCATTGGTGACGTCAGATACGCAGTATTTT. The genes are TRBV4-1 and TRBJ2-3, with D unresolved. Germline V gene sequence: CDR1 MGHRA, CDR2 YSYEKL. This CDR3 comprises 14 residues. V shed 4 bases and J shed 4 bases, with 12 bases lying between them.

This clonotype turned up a few times. The chain carries TRBV29-1 and TRBJ2-2, with 7 bases fitting TRBD2. Trimming removed 7 bases from V and 1 base from J; junction bases left unmatched: 6. Germline CDR1 and CDR2: SQVTM and ANQGSEA. The CDR3 covers 14 residues. The chain's CDR3 is CSANGGENTGELFF. CDR3 sequence (DNA): TGCAGCGCTAATGGGGGGGAGAACACCGGGGAGCTGTTTTTT.

This clonotype was recorded many times. The V and J genes are TRBV7-2 and TRBJ2-1, with 9 bases that match TRBD1. The CDR3 loop spans 13 amino acids. The V gene end was trimmed by 3 bases and the J gene end by 12 bases; junction bases not matched to a gene: 6. The germline V gene has CDR1 SGHTA and CDR2 FQGNSA. The CDR3 loop is CASSLGQGRAQFF. The CDR3 bases are TGTGCCAGCAGCTTGGGACAGGGTCGCGCGCAGTTCTTC.

The CDR3 reads CASSFVQGGEQYF. Written as DNA, the CDR3 is TGTGCCAGCAGCTTTGTACAGGGAGGGGAGCAGTACTTC. The chain links TRBV11-1 to TRBJ2-7; TRBD2 is a possible D gene (7 bases). This CDR3 region has 13 residues. From germline, CDR1 is SGHAT and CDR2 FQDESV (reference sequence). V lost 3 bases and J lost 7, with 13 bases in between. Filled out from reference TRBV11-1 and TRBJ2-7, the complete variable domain reads EAEVAQSPRYKITEKSQAVAFWCDPISGHATLYWYRQILGQGPELLVQFQDESVVDDSQLPKDRFSAERLKGVDSTLKIQPAELGDSAMYLCASSFVQGGEQYFGPGTRLTVT.

This clonotype came up a few times. The chain is built from TRBV5-1 and TRBJ1-1; 8 bases fit TRBD1. Germline-derived CDR1 and CDR2 are SGHRS and YFSETQ. V shed 4 bases, J shed 1 base, and the junction held 6 bases outside the gene matches. CDR3 size: 15 residues. CDR3 in DNA: TGCGCCAGCAGCGGAGGCGGACAGGGGAACACTGAAGCTTTCTTT. Translated, it gives CASSGGGQGNTEAFF.